This T cell receptor beta chain came from a study of graft-versus-host responses after intestinal transplantation. Trimming left V 5 bases short and J 4 bases short, with 14 bases between. This CDR3 is built from 14 residues. The germline V gene has CDR1 SGHAT and CDR2 FQDESV (reference sequence). Sequencing was performed with immunoSEQ multiplex PCR; in TCRdb, only in-frame clones are kept and a portion is missing. The sample yields some 25,000 clones, more than 90% seen once. The receptor was isolated from a human patient who received an intestinal transplant, so some T cells may come from the graft donor. The sequencing used PBMCs, collected roughly 41 days after intestinal transplant. This chain uses TRBV11-1 with TRBJ1-2; weak D call: TRBD1 (6 bases). DNA of the CDR3: TGTGCCAGCAGCCCTAACAGGGTCGGCTATGGCTACACCTTC. It yields the protein CASSPNRVGYGYTF.